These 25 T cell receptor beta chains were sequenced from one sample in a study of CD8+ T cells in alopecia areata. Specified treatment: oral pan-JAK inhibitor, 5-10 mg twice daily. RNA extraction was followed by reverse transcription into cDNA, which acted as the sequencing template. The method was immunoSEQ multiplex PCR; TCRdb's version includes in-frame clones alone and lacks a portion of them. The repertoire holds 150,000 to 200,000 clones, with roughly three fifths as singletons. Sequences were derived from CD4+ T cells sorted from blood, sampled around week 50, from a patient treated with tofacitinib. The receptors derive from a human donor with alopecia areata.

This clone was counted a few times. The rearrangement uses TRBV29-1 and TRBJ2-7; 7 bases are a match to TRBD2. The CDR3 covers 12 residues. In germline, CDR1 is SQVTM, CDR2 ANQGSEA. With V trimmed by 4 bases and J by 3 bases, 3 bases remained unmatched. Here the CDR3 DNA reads TGCAGCGTTGGGGGGGGTCTCTACGAGCAGTACTTC. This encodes CSVGGGLYEQYF.

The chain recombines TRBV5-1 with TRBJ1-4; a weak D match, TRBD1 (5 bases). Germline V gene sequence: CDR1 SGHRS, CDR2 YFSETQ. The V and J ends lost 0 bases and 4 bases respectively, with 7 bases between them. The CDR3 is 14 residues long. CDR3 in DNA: TGCGCCAGCAGCTTGGCAGGGTTTAATGAAAAACTGTTTTTT. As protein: CASSLAGFNEKLFF.

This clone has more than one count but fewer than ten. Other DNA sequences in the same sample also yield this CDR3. In DNA, the CDR3 is TGTGCCTGGGCAGGTGGGGATAATCAGCCCCAGCATTTT. Protein: CAWAGGDNQPQHF. The V call is TRBV30, the J call TRBJ1-5; D not resolved. In germline, CDR1 is GTSNPN, CDR2 SVGIG (reference sequence). This CDR3 is built from 13 residues. With 5 bases removed from V and 4 bases from J, the gap between germline ends came to 12 bases.

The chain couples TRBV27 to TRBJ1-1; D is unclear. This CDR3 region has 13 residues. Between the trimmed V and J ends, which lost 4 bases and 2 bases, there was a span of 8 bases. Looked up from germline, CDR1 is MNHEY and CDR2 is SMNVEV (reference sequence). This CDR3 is CASSYLRNTEAFF. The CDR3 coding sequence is TGTGCCAGCAGTTACCTCCGAAACACTGAAGCTTTCTTT.

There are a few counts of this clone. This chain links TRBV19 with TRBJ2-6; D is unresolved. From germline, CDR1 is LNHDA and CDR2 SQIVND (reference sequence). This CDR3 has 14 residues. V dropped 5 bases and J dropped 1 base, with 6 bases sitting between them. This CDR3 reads CASSLRSGANVLTF. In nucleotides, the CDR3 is TGTGCCAGTAGTCTGAGGTCTGGGGCCAACGTCCTGACTTTC.

For the CDR3, the DNA is TGTGCCAGCTCACAGACCCGGGATGGGAATTCACCCCTCCACTTT. Protein: CASSQTRDGNSPLHF. The rearrangement uses TRBV18 and TRBJ1-6; D is undetermined. CDR3 length: 15 amino acids. Looked up from germline, CDR1 is KGHSH and CDR2 is LQKENI. The ends were cut back, 4 bases at V and 7 bases at J, with 14 bases in the middle.

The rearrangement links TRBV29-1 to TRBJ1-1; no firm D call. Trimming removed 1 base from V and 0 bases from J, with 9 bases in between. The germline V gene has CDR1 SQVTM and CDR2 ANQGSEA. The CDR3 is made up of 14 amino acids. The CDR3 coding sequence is TGCAGCGTTGAAGGGCGGGTTATGAACACTGAAGCTTTCTTT. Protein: CSVEGRVMNTEAFF.

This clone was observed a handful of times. In nucleotides, the CDR3 is TGTGCCACCAGCAGAGCGGGCCAAAACAACAATGAGCAGTTCTTC. Translating gives CATSRAGQNNNEQFF. The genes are TRBV15 and TRBJ2-1; D remains unclear. The CDR3 extends over 15 amino acids. Deletions cut 1 base from V and 5 bases from J, with 12 bases between. Germline V gene data show CDR1 as LNHNV and CDR2 as YYDKDF (reference sequence).

The CDR3 protein is CASSLNPHQSTEQYF. CDR3 nucleotides: TGTGCCAGCAGCTTAAATCCCCACCAGAGTACCGAGCAGTACTTC. The chain uses TRBV7-2 and TRBJ2-7; D remains ambiguous. Trimming took off 2 bases at V and 6 bases at J, with 17 bases between the two ends. CDR3 length equals 15 residues. Germline values: CDR1 SGHTA, CDR2 FQGNSA.

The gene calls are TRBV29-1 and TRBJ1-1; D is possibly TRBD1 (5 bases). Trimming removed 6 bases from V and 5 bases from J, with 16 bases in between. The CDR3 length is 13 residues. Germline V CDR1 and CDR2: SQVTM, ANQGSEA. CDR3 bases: TGCAGCGTCCGGGATGGCGGGGGTACTGAAGCTTTCTTT. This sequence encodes CSVRDGGGTEAFF. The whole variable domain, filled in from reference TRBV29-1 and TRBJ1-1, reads SAVISQKPSRDICQRGTSLTIQCQVDSQVTMMFWYRQQPGQSLTLIATANQGSEATYESGFVIDKFPISRPNLTFSTLTVSNMSPEDSSIYLCSVRDGGGTEAFFGQGTRLTVV.

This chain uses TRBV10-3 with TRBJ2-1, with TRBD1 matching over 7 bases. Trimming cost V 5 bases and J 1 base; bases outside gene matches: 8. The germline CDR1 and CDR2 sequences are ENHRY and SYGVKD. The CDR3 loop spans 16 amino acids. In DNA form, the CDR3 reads TGTGCCATCAGTATAAAAACAGGGGTGTCCTACAATGAGCAGTTCTTC. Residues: CAISIKTGVSYNEQFF.

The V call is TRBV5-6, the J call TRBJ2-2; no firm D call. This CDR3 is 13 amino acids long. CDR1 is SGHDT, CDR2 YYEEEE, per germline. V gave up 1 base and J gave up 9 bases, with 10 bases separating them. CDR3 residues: CASSLLRSRELFF. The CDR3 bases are TGTGCCAGCAGCTTGCTCCGGAGCAGGGAGCTGTTTTTT.

CDR3 in DNA: TGCGCCAGCAGCTTGGCGGGGTGGGGTCAGGGCTCCTACGAGCAGTACTTC. Protein: CASSLAGWGQGSYEQYF. This chain uses TRBV5-1 with TRBJ2-7; D could derive from TRBD1 or TRBD2 (5 bases each). The CDR3 is made up of 17 amino acids. The germline CDR1 and CDR2 sequences are SGHRS and YFSETQ. V was clipped by 0 bases and J by 0 bases, with 16 bases between them.

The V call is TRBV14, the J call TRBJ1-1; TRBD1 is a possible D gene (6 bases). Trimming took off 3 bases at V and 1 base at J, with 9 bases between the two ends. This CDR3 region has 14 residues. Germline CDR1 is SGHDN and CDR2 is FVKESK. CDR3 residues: CASSHRGTNTEAFF. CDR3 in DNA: TGTGCCAGCAGCCACAGGGGAACGAACACTGAAGCTTTCTTT.

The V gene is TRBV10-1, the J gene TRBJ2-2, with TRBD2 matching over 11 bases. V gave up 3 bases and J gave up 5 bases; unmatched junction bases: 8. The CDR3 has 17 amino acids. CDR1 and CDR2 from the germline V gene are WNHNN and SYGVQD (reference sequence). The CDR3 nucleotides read TGCGCCAGCAGTGACCAGGGACTAGCGGACTCTACCGGGGAGCTGTTTTTT. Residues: CASSDQGLADSTGELFF.

In DNA form, the CDR3 reads TGTGCCAGCAGTCCCGCCGTTGGCAGGACTGGAAACACCATATATTTT. It encodes CASSPAVGRTGNTIYF. The chain links TRBV7-6 to TRBJ1-3; D gene ambiguous. CDR1 is SGHVS and CDR2 is FNYEAQ in the germline V gene. The CDR3 has 16 residues. Trimming took off 6 bases at V and 2 bases at J, with 17 bases between the two ends.

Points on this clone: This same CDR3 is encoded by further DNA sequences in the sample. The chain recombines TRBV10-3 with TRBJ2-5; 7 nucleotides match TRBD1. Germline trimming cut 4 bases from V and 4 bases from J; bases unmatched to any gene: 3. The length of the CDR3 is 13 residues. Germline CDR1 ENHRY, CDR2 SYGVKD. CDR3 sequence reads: CAISGGGPETQYF. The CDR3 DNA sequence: TGTGCCATCAGTGGAGGGGGCCCAGAGACCCAGTACTTC.

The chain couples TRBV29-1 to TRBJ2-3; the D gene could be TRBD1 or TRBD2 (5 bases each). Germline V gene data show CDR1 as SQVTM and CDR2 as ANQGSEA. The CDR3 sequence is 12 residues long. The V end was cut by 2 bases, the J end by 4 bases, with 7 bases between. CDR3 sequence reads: CSVELGADTQYF. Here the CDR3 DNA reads TGCAGCGTTGAACTGGGGGCAGATACGCAGTATTTT.

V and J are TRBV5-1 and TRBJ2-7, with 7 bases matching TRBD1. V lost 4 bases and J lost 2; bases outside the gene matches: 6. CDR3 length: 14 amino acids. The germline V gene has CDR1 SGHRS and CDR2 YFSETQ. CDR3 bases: TGCGCCAGCAGCCCCAAGCAGGGGGCCTACGAGCAGTACTTC. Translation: CASSPKQGAYEQYF.

The CDR3 nucleotides read TGTGCCAGCAGTGCAGCGGGGGGCGGCCAAGAGACCCAGTACTTC. It is translated as CASSAAGGGQETQYF. The rearrangement links TRBV2 to TRBJ2-5; 9 bases are shared with TRBD2. Losses at the gene ends were 4 bases for V and 1 base for J; bases not matched to a gene: 4. CDR3 size: 15 residues. Per the germline V gene, CDR1 is SNHLY and CDR2 is FYNNEI.

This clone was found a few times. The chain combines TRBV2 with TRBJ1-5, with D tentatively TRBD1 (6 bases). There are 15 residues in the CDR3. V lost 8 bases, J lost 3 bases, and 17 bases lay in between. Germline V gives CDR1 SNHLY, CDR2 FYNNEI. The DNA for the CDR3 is TGTGCCAGCCGATGGGCAGGGGCCTCCAATCAGCCCCAGCATTTT. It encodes CASRWAGASNQPQHF.

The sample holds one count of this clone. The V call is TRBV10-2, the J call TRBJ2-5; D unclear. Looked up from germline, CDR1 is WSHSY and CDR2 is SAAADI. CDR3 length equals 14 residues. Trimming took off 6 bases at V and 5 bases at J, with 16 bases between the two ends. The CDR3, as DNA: TGCGCCAGCAGAGGCATTGGACCGCAGGAGACCCAGTACTTC. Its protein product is CASRGIGPQETQYF.

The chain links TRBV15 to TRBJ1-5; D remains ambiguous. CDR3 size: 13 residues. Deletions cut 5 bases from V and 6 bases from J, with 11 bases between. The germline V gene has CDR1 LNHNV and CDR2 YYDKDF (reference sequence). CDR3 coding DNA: TGTGCCACCAGCGGTGCAGCTGGTCAGCCCCAGCATTTT. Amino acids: CATSGAAGQPQHF.

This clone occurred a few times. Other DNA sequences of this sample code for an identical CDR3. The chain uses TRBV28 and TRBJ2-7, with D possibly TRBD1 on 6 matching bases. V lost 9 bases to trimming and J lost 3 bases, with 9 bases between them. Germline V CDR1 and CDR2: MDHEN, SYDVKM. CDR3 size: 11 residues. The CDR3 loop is CASTGRYEQYF. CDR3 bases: TGTGCCAGTACAGGGCGCTACGAGCAGTACTTC.

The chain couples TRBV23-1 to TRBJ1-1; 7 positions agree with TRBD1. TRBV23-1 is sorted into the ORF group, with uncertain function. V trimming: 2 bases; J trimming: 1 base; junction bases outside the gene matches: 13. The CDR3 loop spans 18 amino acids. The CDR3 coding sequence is TGCGCCAGCAGTCAAACCCGGGACAGTACTAATCAGAACACTGAAGCTTTCTTT. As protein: CASSQTRDSTNQNTEAFF.